The 11 T cell receptor beta chains given below trace back to one sample, sequenced in a study of response to subunit inactivated influenza vaccine. TCRdb fed the RT-PCR reads into MiXCR, producing one record per CDR3 protein. The table includes about 700,000 distinct CDR3 sequences, more than 11% detected once. The sequenced sample was PBMCs from blood, obtained 14 days before vaccination. These receptors were taken from a man aged 50 to 59 who received an inactivated influenza vaccine.

The rearrangement uses TRBV5-1 and TRBJ2-5; no clear D. Germline values: CDR1 SGHRS, CDR2 YFSETQ. The CDR3 spans 16 residues. Deletions cut 0 bases from V and 0 bases from J, with 12 bases between. The CDR3 DNA sequence: TGCGCCAGCAGCTTGGATGCGGAAGGGTACCAAGAGACCCAGTACTTC. Protein: CASSLDAEGYQETQYF.

V is TRBV7-6 and J is TRBJ2-5, with a weak D call TRBD1 (5 bases). V dropped 0 bases and J dropped 4 bases, with 12 bases sitting between them. The CDR3 is made up of 15 amino acids. Germline loops: CDR1 SGHVS, CDR2 FNYEAQ. The CDR3 nucleotides are TGTGCCAGCAGCTTAGCGGGGCAGGGCCGAGAGACCCAGTACTTC. This gives the protein CASSLAGQGRETQYF.

A few counts support this clonotype. The chain uses TRBV7-2 and TRBJ1-6; perhaps TRBD1 as D (5 bases). Germline CDR1 is SGHTA and CDR2 is FQGNSA. The CDR3 runs to 15 residues. The V gene lost 6 bases and the J gene lost 10 bases, with 19 bases spanning the gap. CDR3 sequence reads: CASRARVNGDSPLHF. In nucleotides, the CDR3 is TGTGCCAGCAGAGCCAGGGTTAATGGTGACTCACCCCTCCACTTT.

At least ten counts were recorded for this clonotype. The gene calls are TRBV9 and TRBJ2-2; D uncertain. Germline CDR1 reads SGDLS; CDR2 reads YYNGEE. Trimming took off 4 bases at V and 0 bases at J, with 10 bases between the two ends. The CDR3 runs to 15 residues. In DNA form, the CDR3 reads TGTGCCAGCAGCCCGAGTGGGACGAACACCGGGGAGCTGTTTTTT. As protein: CASSPSGTNTGELFF.

The gene calls are TRBV25-1 and TRBJ2-1; D not resolved. Trimming took off 4 bases at V and 9 bases at J, with 16 bases between the two ends. The CDR3 covers 14 residues. Per the germline V gene, CDR1 is MGHDK and CDR2 is SYGVNS. The CDR3 DNA follows: TGTGCCAGCAGTGGAGGCACTACCCTGCTTGAGCAGTTCTTC. This codes for CASSGGTTLLEQFF. The variable domain in full, completed from reference TRBV25-1 and TRBJ2-1, reads EADIYQTPRYLVIGTGKKITLECSQTMGHDKMYWYQQDPGMELHLIHYSYGVNSTEKGDLSSESTVSRIRTEHFPLTLESARPSHTSQYLCASSGGTTLLEQFFGPGTRLTVL.

J is TRBJ2-2 and V is TRBV28; no clear D gene. Germline values: CDR1 MDHEN, CDR2 SYDVKM. CDR3 length: 14 amino acids. The V and J ends lost 3 bases and 6 bases respectively, with 11 bases between them. CDR3 amino acids: CASSFDLGAGELFF. The CDR3, as DNA: TGTGCCAGCAGTTTTGATTTGGGCGCCGGGGAGCTGTTTTTT.

The chain recombines TRBV18 with TRBJ1-1, with D uncertain. Germline lookup yields CDR1 KGHSH and CDR2 LQKENI. This CDR3 region has 14 residues. The V end was cut by 3 bases, the J end by 1 base, with 9 bases between. The CDR3 is CASSPDTRNTEAFF. CDR3 sequence (DNA): TGTGCCAGCTCACCCGACACAAGGAACACTGAAGCTTTCTTT.

This clonotype was observed a handful of times. V and J are TRBV28 and TRBJ2-6; no reliable D call. Germline V gene sequence: CDR1 MDHEN, CDR2 SYDVKM. The CDR3 extends over 14 amino acids. The V end lost 3 bases, the J end lost 0 bases, and 3 bases lay between the germline ends. In nucleotides, the CDR3 is TGTGCCAGCAGTTTGCGCTCTGGGGCCAACGTCCTGACTTTC. Translating gives CASSLRSGANVLTF.

This chain uses TRBV6-5 with TRBJ2-7; a possible D gene is TRBD2 (5 bases). The CDR3 contains 15 residues. The ends were cut back, 0 bases at V and 6 bases at J, with 15 bases in the middle. CDR1 and CDR2 from the germline V gene are MNHEY and SVGAGI. DNA of the CDR3: TGTGCCAGCAGTTACTCAGGAGGAACCTCCAGCGAGCAGTACTTC. Translating gives CASSYSGGTSSEQYF.

This clonotype showed up just a few times. The V call is TRBV20-1, the J call TRBJ2-3; no clear D. Trimming removed 1 base from V and 5 bases from J, with 10 bases in between. Germline CDR1 and CDR2: DFQATT and SNEGSKA (reference sequence). The CDR3 contains 13 residues. The CDR3 sequence: CSARAPLIDTQYF. The DNA for the CDR3 is TGCAGTGCTAGAGCCCCCTTGATAGATACGCAGTATTTT.

This clonotype was observed at least ten times. The V and J genes are TRBV12-3 or TRBV12-4 and TRBJ2-1; no definite D call. Trimming removed 2 bases from V and 0 bases from J, with 11 bases in between. The CDR3 is 16 residues long. CDR3 nucleotides: TGTGCCAGCAGTTTACTCTATAAAAGCTCCTACAATGAGCAGTTCTTC. Translated, it gives CASSLLYKSSYNEQFF.